This entry features one T cell receptor (beta chain) sequence. This entry belongs to a study of blood T cell repertoires in COVID-19. Overall study context: Researchers got acute and convalescent COVID-19 samples from the United States, Italy and Spain. PBMCs, B-cell-depleted T cells, or T cells were the source of the cDNA or gDNA that made up the material.

Original processing methods: Estimates of nucleated cell counts were drawn from the amplification of reference gene primers. Repertoires were generated with immunoSEQ multiplex PCR, while TCRdb's copy carries only in-frame clones and drops some. From that table come the V and J calls and clone size; the DNA was used to work out D and trimming. The data contain 50,000 to 75,000 clones, 80% of them singletons. The material sequenced was peripheral blood. The TCR was taken from a man between 60 and 75 years old with acute or convalescent COVID-19.

The CDR3 DNA reads as TGTGCCACCAGTGATAACAGGCACAATCAGCCCCAGCATTTT. Protein product: CATSDNRHNQPQHF. The genes are TRBV24-1 and TRBJ1-5, with a weak D call TRBD1 (5 bases). CDR1 and CDR2 from the germline V gene are KGHDR and SFDVKD. The V end lost 3 bases, the J end lost 3 bases, and 8 bases lay between the germline ends. This CDR3 is 14 amino acids long.